One sample yielded the 13 T cell receptor beta chains listed below, sequenced in a study of shared clonotypes between healthy human individuals. The method was immunoSEQ multiplex PCR; TCRdb's version includes in-frame clones alone and lacks a portion of them. Of approximately 2.5 million clones listed, roughly 93% are singletons. The specimen was naive CD4+ T cells from PBMCs. Subset indicated: CD45RA+ positively selected. These receptors were collected from a man between 18 and 35 years old in good health. Some clones in this sample may be carry-over from other donors' samples.

This CDR3 is CASSLAGTETYEQYF. Written as DNA, the CDR3 is TGTGCCAGCAGCTTAGCCGGGACGGAGACCTACGAGCAGTACTTC. The gene calls are TRBV7-2 and TRBJ2-7, with D perhaps assigned TRBD1 or TRBD2 (5 bases each). Per germline, CDR1 SGHTA and CDR2 FQGNSA. The V end lost 0 bases, the J end lost 2 bases, and 11 bases lay between the germline ends. The CDR3 spans 15 residues.

This clone was seen only a few times. V and J are TRBV6-6 and TRBJ2-7, with D maybe TRBD1 (5 bases). The V and J ends lost 2 bases and 2 bases respectively, with 13 bases between them. The CDR3 extends over 15 amino acids. CDR1 is MNHNY and CDR2 is SVGAGI in the germline V gene (reference sequence). The CDR3 DNA follows: TGTGCCAGCAGTTACGGGCAGGGCCCTACCTACGAGCAGTACTTC. This encodes CASSYGQGPTYEQYF.

This chain joins TRBV28 and TRBJ2-7; 7 positions agree with TRBD1. Germline V gene lookup returns CDR1 MDHEN and CDR2 SYDVKM. The CDR3 is made up of 14 amino acids. V gave up 5 bases and J gave up 6 bases; unmatched junction bases: 10. The CDR3 reads CASSPQTGLGEQYF. CDR3 sequence (DNA): TGTGCCAGCAGTCCGCAGACAGGGCTGGGCGAGCAGTACTTC.

This clone was counted once. V gene TRBV29-1 combines with J gene TRBJ2-7; D uncertain. Trimming took 7 bases from V and 2 from J, leaving 12 bases between them. The germline CDR1 and CDR2 sequences are SQVTM and ANQGSEA. This CDR3 region has 12 residues. CDR3 protein: CSARSQTYEQYF. Written as DNA, the CDR3 is TGCAGCGCCCGCAGCCAGACCTACGAGCAGTACTTC.

The chain is built from TRBV18 and TRBJ2-3, with D possibly matching TRBD2 (6 bases). Trimming shortened V by 2 bases and J by 4 bases, and 16 bases separated the two germline ends. CDR1 and CDR2 (germline): KGHSH, LQKENI. The CDR3 is 16 amino acids. The CDR3 DNA is TGTGCCAGCTCACCATTAGTAGCGGACCTATCAGATACGCAGTATTTT. This sequence encodes CASSPLVADLSDTQYF.

This chain connects TRBV9 to TRBJ2-7; TRBD1 agrees at 8 bases. Per germline, CDR1 SGDLS and CDR2 YYNGEE. CDR3 length: 15 amino acids. J lost 0 bases, V lost 4 bases, and 6 bases had no gene match. CDR3 sequence (DNA): TGTGCCAGCAGCTCCCGGACAGGGAGCTCCTACGAGCAGTACTTC. It translates to CASSSRTGSSYEQYF.

This chain joins TRBV28 and TRBJ2-1, with TRBD1 matching over 12 bases. Germline V gene sequence: CDR1 MDHEN, CDR2 SYDVKM. J was trimmed by 8 bases and V by 7 bases; bases with no gene match: 12. The CDR3 sequence is 16 residues long. CDR3 DNA: TGTGCCAGCATCCACGAAACGGGACAGGGGGCGTATGAGCAGTTCTTC. Its protein product is CASIHETGQGAYEQFF.

The rearrangement links TRBV14 to TRBJ2-7, with 8 bases lining up with TRBD1. The CDR3 is 14 amino acids. The V gene's germline CDR1 is SGHDN and CDR2 FVKESK. The V gene end was trimmed by 1 base and the J gene end by 6 bases; junction bases not matched to a gene: 5. The CDR3 sequence is CASSQGTGYGEQYF. The CDR3 nucleotides are TGTGCCAGCAGCCAAGGGACAGGGTATGGCGAGCAGTACTTC.

The rearrangement uses TRBV5-8 and TRBJ2-7; 12 bases agree with TRBD1. The CDR3 has 19 amino acids. V trimming: 2 bases; J trimming: 3 bases; junction bases outside the gene matches: 15. CDR1 is SGHTS, CDR2 YDEGEE, per germline. Written as DNA, the CDR3 is TGTGCCAGCAGCTTTCCGGGACAGGGGGCACTAGGTCTACTCTACGAGCAGTACTTC. Protein sequence: CASSFPGQGALGLLYEQYF.

This clone came up a few times. The rearrangement joins TRBV29-1 to TRBJ1-1; D is perhaps TRBD1 (5 bases). Per the germline V gene, CDR1 is SQVTM and CDR2 is ANQGSEA. The V end was cut by 7 bases, the J end by 3 bases, with 15 bases between. This CDR3 comprises 13 residues. This CDR3 is CSAPNTGDTEAFF. The CDR3 nucleotides read TGCAGCGCCCCAAATACAGGTGACACTGAAGCTTTCTTT.

The J gene is TRBJ1-3, the V gene TRBV2; TRBD1 is a possible D gene (5 bases). V was clipped by 4 bases and J by 4 bases, with 8 bases between them. The CDR3 length is 13 residues. Looked up from germline, CDR1 is SNHLY and CDR2 is FYNNEI. The CDR3 sequence: CASSGGTGNTIYF. The CDR3 bases are TGTGCCAGCAGTGGGGGGACCGGAAACACCATATATTTT.

The J gene is TRBJ2-6, the V gene TRBV11-2, with TRBD1 as a possible D gene (6 bases). The V gene lost 3 bases and the J gene lost 0 bases, with 15 bases spanning the gap. The CDR3 is made up of 18 amino acids. CDR1 and CDR2 from the germline V gene are SGHAT and FQNNGV. CDR3 bases: TGTGCCAGCAGCTTCGGACAGTCTGGATTCTCTGGGGCCAACGTCCTGACTTTC. It codes for CASSFGQSGFSGANVLTF.

This clone appeared a single time. The J gene is TRBJ2-3, the V gene TRBV9, with 9 bases matching TRBD2. The CDR3 has 17 residues. Trimming removed 0 bases from V and 1 base from J; junction bases left unmatched: 6. Germline CDR1 and CDR2: SGDLS and YYNGEE. The CDR3 sequence is CASSVASASGGTDTQYF. The CDR3 coding sequence is TGTGCCAGCAGCGTAGCTAGTGCTAGCGGGGGCACAGATACGCAGTATTTT.